These T cell receptor beta chains were read from a single sample in a study of blood T cell repertoires in COVID-19. Clones were read by immunoSEQ multiplex PCR, and TCRdb kept only the in-frame ones, dropping some. The data contain roughly 700,000 clones, around 90% of them singletons. Material: peripheral blood. These TCRs come from a woman between 18 and 30 years old with acute or convalescent COVID-19. Both conserved end residues are part of each CDR3. The order of the fields is CDR3 length, D gene, clone size, J gene, V gene, CDR3 DNA, CDR3 protein. A D gene is named only where the DNA matches it firmly. The size field is filled for only some rows; it gives once, few, many or a size class.

CDR3 length: 13
D gene: .
clone size: .
J gene: TRBJ2-5
V gene: TRBV2
CDR3 DNA: TGTGCCGCCCGAACAGGGTACCAAGAGACCCAGTACTTC
CDR3 protein: CAARTGYQETQYF

CDR3 length: 15
D gene: .
clone size: .
J gene: TRBJ1-2
V gene: TRBV4-3
CDR3 DNA: TGCGCCAGCAGCCAAGCTACCACAGGGATGGATGGCTACACCTTC
CDR3 protein: CASSQATTGMDGYTF

CDR3 length: 17
D gene: .
clone size: .
J gene: TRBJ1-3
V gene: TRBV15
CDR3 DNA: TGTGCCACCAGCAGTTGGGCAGATCCCTTCTCTGGAAACACCATATATTTT
CDR3 protein: CATSSWADPFSGNTIYF

CDR3 length: 15
D gene: TRBD1
clone size: .
J gene: TRBJ1-2
V gene: TRBV19
CDR3 DNA: TGTGCCAGTACTCCCGGGACAGGGTATGGCTATGGCTACACCTTC
CDR3 protein: CASTPGTGYGYGYTF

CDR3 length: 16
D gene: .
clone size: .
J gene: TRBJ2-2
V gene: TRBV5-1
CDR3 DNA: TGCGCCAGCAGCTTTGATGGGGGCGCGGGCACCGGGGAGCTGTTTTTT
CDR3 protein: CASSFDGGAGTGELFF

CDR3 length: 17
D gene: TRBD2
clone size: .
J gene: TRBJ2-3
V gene: TRBV4-3
CDR3 DNA: TGCGCCAGCAGCCAAGGAACCACTAGCGGGGGGGCTTATACGCAGTATTTT
CDR3 protein: CASSQGTTSGGAYTQYF

CDR3 length: 16
D gene: TRBD2
clone size: .
J gene: TRBJ2-7
V gene: TRBV27
CDR3 DNA: TGTGCCAGCAGTTTTGGTCCGGGGGGGAGCTCCTACGAGCAGTACTTC
CDR3 protein: CASSFGPGGSSYEQYF

CDR3 length: 17
D gene: TRBD1
clone size: .
J gene: TRBJ1-1
V gene: TRBV28
CDR3 DNA: TGTGCCAGCAGTTTAGGGCCCAGGGGGATCGTGAACACTGAAGCTTTCTTT
CDR3 protein: CASSLGPRGIVNTEAFF

CDR3 length: 14
D gene: .
clone size: .
J gene: TRBJ1-6
V gene: TRBV5-1
CDR3 DNA: TGCGCCAGCAGCTCGGACTGGGATAATTCACCCCTCCACTTT
CDR3 protein: CASSSDWDNSPLHF

CDR3 length: 16
D gene: TRBD2
clone size: .
J gene: TRBJ2-7
V gene: TRBV27
CDR3 DNA: TGTGCCAGCAGTCGACCCGCCGGGACTACCCTCGCCGAGCAGTACTTC
CDR3 protein: CASSRPAGTTLAEQYF

CDR3 length: 15
D gene: TRBD1
clone size: .
J gene: TRBJ1-1
V gene: TRBV12-5
CDR3 DNA: TGTGCTAGTGGTTTGGGTATATACAGGGGCACTGAAGCTTTCTTT
CDR3 protein: CASGLGIYRGTEAFF

CDR3 length: 14
D gene: TRBD1
clone size: .
J gene: TRBJ1-1
V gene: TRBV5-1
CDR3 DNA: TGCGCCAGCAGCTCGACAGGGATAAACACTGAAGCTTTCTTT
CDR3 protein: CASSSTGINTEAFF

CDR3 length: 15
D gene: TRBD1
clone size: .
J gene: TRBJ1-2
V gene: TRBV7-2
CDR3 DNA: TGTGCCAGCAGCTTACCGGACAGGGGCAGCTATGGCTACACCTTC
CDR3 protein: CASSLPDRGSYGYTF

CDR3 length: 16
D gene: .
clone size: .
J gene: TRBJ1-1
V gene: TRBV18
CDR3 DNA: TGTGCCAGCTCATTATCTATGCAGGGTTTGATCACTGAAGCTTTCTTT
CDR3 protein: CASSLSMQGLITEAFF

CDR3 length: 16
D gene: .
clone size: .
J gene: TRBJ2-3
V gene: TRBV12-5
CDR3 DNA: TGTGCTAGTGGTCCCACCCAGACAGGTGGTACCGATACGCAGTATTTT
CDR3 protein: CASGPTQTGGTDTQYF

CDR3 length: 13
D gene: .
clone size: once
J gene: TRBJ1-2
V gene: TRBV6-5
CDR3 DNA: TGTGCCAGCAGGGACCAGGGTATGGATGGCTACACCTTC
CDR3 protein: CASRDQGMDGYTF

CDR3 length: 12
D gene: .
clone size: .
J gene: TRBJ2-2
V gene: TRBV4-1
CDR3 DNA: TGCGCCAGCAGCCCCCCCGTAGGGGAGCTGTTTTTT
CDR3 protein: CASSPPVGELFF

CDR3 length: 19
D gene: TRBD1
clone size: .
J gene: TRBJ2-5
V gene: TRBV3-1/TRBV3-2
CDR3 DNA: TGTGCCAGCAGCCAGGAACCGGGACAGGGGGCCCAGAAACAAGAGACCCAGTACTTC
CDR3 protein: CASSQEPGQGAQKQETQYF

CDR3 length: 15
D gene: .
clone size: .
J gene: TRBJ1-4
V gene: TRBV10-2
CDR3 DNA: TGCGCCAGCAGTGAGAAGAGCCGCGGAGTGGAAAAACTGTTTTTT
CDR3 protein: CASSEKSRGVEKLFF

CDR3 length: 15
D gene: TRBD1
clone size: .
J gene: TRBJ1-1
V gene: TRBV2
CDR3 DNA: TGTGCCAGCAGCCGGGACAGGGGATTGAACACTGAAGCTTTCTTT
CDR3 protein: CASSRDRGLNTEAFF

CDR3 length: 13
D gene: .
clone size: .
J gene: TRBJ1-2
V gene: TRBV5-1
CDR3 DNA: TGCGCCAGCAGCTTGGTGAGTAAAGATGGCTACACCTTC
CDR3 protein: CASSLVSKDGYTF

CDR3 length: 14
D gene: .
clone size: .
J gene: TRBJ2-2
V gene: TRBV3-1/TRBV3-2
CDR3 DNA: TGTGCCAGCAGCCAACACCCGGTCACCGGGGAGCTGTTTTTT
CDR3 protein: CASSQHPVTGELFF

CDR3 length: 14
D gene: TRBD1
clone size: .
J gene: TRBJ1-5
V gene: TRBV5-1
CDR3 DNA: TGCGCCAGCAGCCCGTGGACAGGGGAGGGCCCCCAGCATTTT
CDR3 protein: CASSPWTGEGPQHF

CDR3 length: 15
D gene: .
clone size: few
J gene: TRBJ2-1
V gene: TRBV5-1
CDR3 DNA: TGCGCCAGCCGCCTAACAGGGATCACAAACAATGAGCAGTTCTTC
CDR3 protein: CASRLTGITNNEQFF

CDR3 length: 16
D gene: TRBD1
clone size: .
J gene: TRBJ2-1
V gene: TRBV11-2
CDR3 DNA: TGTGCCAGCAGCTTAGAGTGGGACAGGTCCCACAATGAGCAGTTCTTC
CDR3 protein: CASSLEWDRSHNEQFF

CDR3 length: 18
D gene: TRBD1
clone size: .
J gene: TRBJ2-2
V gene: TRBV13
CDR3 DNA: TGTGCCAGCAGCTCAACCCGGGACAGGGGGTATGACACCGGGGAGCTGTTTTTT
CDR3 protein: CASSSTRDRGYDTGELFF

CDR3 length: 13
D gene: .
clone size: .
J gene: TRBJ1-1
V gene: TRBV7-2
CDR3 DNA: TGTGCCAGCAGCACGTACAGTTACACTGAAGCTTTCTTT
CDR3 protein: CASSTYSYTEAFF

CDR3 length: 13
D gene: TRBD2
clone size: once
J gene: TRBJ2-7
V gene: TRBV10-3
CDR3 DNA: TGTGCCATCAGTAGCGGGGGCGACTACGAGCAGTACTTC
CDR3 protein: CAISSGGDYEQYF

CDR3 length: 15
D gene: .
clone size: .
J gene: TRBJ1-4
V gene: TRBV6-5
CDR3 DNA: TGTGCCAGCAGTTACTCGCGGGCAGCGGATGAAAAACTGTTTTTT
CDR3 protein: CASSYSRAADEKLFF

CDR3 length: 11
D gene: .
clone size: few
J gene: TRBJ1-5
V gene: TRBV28
CDR3 DNA: TGTGCCAGCAGTTTATCCGGGGTGAAGTATTTT
CDR3 protein: CASSLSGVKYF

CDR3 length: 14
D gene: .
clone size: .
J gene: TRBJ1-5
V gene: TRBV27
CDR3 DNA: TGTGCCAGCAGTTTGTACCAGAATTATCAGCCCCAGCATTTT
CDR3 protein: CASSLYQNYQPQHF

CDR3 length: 12
D gene: .
clone size: .
J gene: TRBJ1-5
V gene: TRBV5-6
CDR3 DNA: TGTGCCAGCAGCTCCGAGGGTCAGCCCCAGCATTTT
CDR3 protein: CASSSEGQPQHF

CDR3 length: 13
D gene: .
clone size: .
J gene: TRBJ2-7
V gene: TRBV6-2/TRBV6-3
CDR3 DNA: TGTGCCAGCAGTTACTCGACATCCTACGAGCAGTACTTC
CDR3 protein: CASSYSTSYEQYF

CDR3 length: 14
D gene: .
clone size: .
J gene: TRBJ1-5
V gene: TRBV30
CDR3 DNA: TGTGCCTGGAGCGCCATGGGCTTTTCCCAGCCCCAGCATTTT
CDR3 protein: CAWSAMGFSQPQHF

CDR3 length: 14
D gene: .
clone size: .
J gene: TRBJ1-1
V gene: TRBV11-2
CDR3 DNA: TGTGCCAGCAGCCTGCGCCAGGGAAACACTGAAGCTTTCTTT
CDR3 protein: CASSLRQGNTEAFF

CDR3 length: 12
D gene: .
clone size: .
J gene: TRBJ1-1
V gene: TRBV7-2
CDR3 DNA: TGTGCCAGCAGCTTAGAGGGGCGACGAGCTTTCTTT
CDR3 protein: CASSLEGRRAFF

CDR3 length: 16
D gene: TRBD2
clone size: .
J gene: TRBJ2-2
V gene: TRBV27
CDR3 DNA: TGTGCCAGCAGAAATAGCGGGGGGGCCAAGAGCGGGGAGCTGTTTTTT
CDR3 protein: CASRNSGGAKSGELFF

CDR3 length: 13
D gene: .
clone size: .
J gene: TRBJ1-2
V gene: TRBV21-1
CDR3 DNA: TGTGCCAGCAGCAAGGGGGACACCTATGGCTACACCTTC
CDR3 protein: CASSKGDTYGYTF

CDR3 length: 14
D gene: .
clone size: once
J gene: TRBJ1-3
V gene: TRBV27
CDR3 DNA: TGTGCCAGCAGTTTAGGCGGCTCTGGAAACACCATATATTTT
CDR3 protein: CASSLGGSGNTIYF

CDR3 length: 15
D gene: TRBD1
clone size: .
J gene: TRBJ2-3
V gene: TRBV24-1
CDR3 DNA: TGTGCCACCGCCGCTCCCGGGACAGACACAGATACGCAGTATTTT
CDR3 protein: CATAAPGTDTDTQYF

CDR3 length: 14
D gene: TRBD1
clone size: .
J gene: TRBJ2-7
V gene: TRBV13
CDR3 DNA: TGTGCCAGCAGCTCCGGGACAGACACCTACGAGCAGTACTTC
CDR3 protein: CASSSGTDTYEQYF

CDR3 length: 15
D gene: .
clone size: .
J gene: TRBJ2-4
V gene: TRBV7-2
CDR3 DNA: TGTGCCAGCAGCGTCGCCAGTGGAGCCAAAAACATTCAGTACTTC
CDR3 protein: CASSVASGAKNIQYF

CDR3 length: 15
D gene: .
clone size: .
J gene: TRBJ1-5
V gene: TRBV4-3
CDR3 DNA: TGCGCCAGCAGCCAAGTTTGGTCCGGTAATCAGCCCCAGCATTTT
CDR3 protein: CASSQVWSGNQPQHF

CDR3 length: 16
D gene: .
clone size: .
J gene: TRBJ1-2
V gene: TRBV4-3
CDR3 DNA: TGCGCCAGCAGCCAATCCCCGGGGGGGACCAACTATGGCTACACCTTC
CDR3 protein: CASSQSPGGTNYGYTF

CDR3 length: 14
D gene: .
clone size: .
J gene: TRBJ1-1
V gene: TRBV5-6
CDR3 DNA: TGTGCCAGCAGCCTCGTTTCCGGGGGCACTGAAGCTTTCTTT
CDR3 protein: CASSLVSGGTEAFF

CDR3 length: 14
D gene: TRBD1
clone size: .
J gene: TRBJ1-5
V gene: TRBV6-5
CDR3 DNA: TGTGCCAGCAGACTGGGACAGGGGAATCAGCCCCAGCATTTT
CDR3 protein: CASRLGQGNQPQHF

CDR3 length: 14
D gene: TRBD1
clone size: .
J gene: TRBJ1-4
V gene: TRBV6-6
CDR3 DNA: TGTGCCAGCAGTAGACAGGGTTCCGGAGAAAAACTGTTTTTT
CDR3 protein: CASSRQGSGEKLFF

CDR3 length: 14
D gene: .
clone size: .
J gene: TRBJ1-1
V gene: TRBV30
CDR3 DNA: TGTGCCTGGAGTGCAATAGATCGGAACACTGAAGCTTTCTTT
CDR3 protein: CAWSAIDRNTEAFF

CDR3 length: 12
D gene: .
clone size: .
J gene: TRBJ2-6
V gene: TRBV7-3
CDR3 DNA: TGTGCCAGCAGCTCAAGGGCCAACGTCCTGACTTTC
CDR3 protein: CASSSRANVLTF

CDR3 length: 13
D gene: .
clone size: .
J gene: TRBJ1-1
V gene: TRBV6-5
CDR3 DNA: TGTGCCAGCAGCCAACACAAGAACACTGAAGCTTTCTTT
CDR3 protein: CASSQHKNTEAFF

CDR3 length: 16
D gene: TRBD2
clone size: .
J gene: TRBJ2-1
V gene: TRBV9
CDR3 DNA: TGTGCCAGCAGCGTAGTGGGAGCGGGGGGACGAAATGAGCAGTTCTTC
CDR3 protein: CASSVVGAGGRNEQFF

CDR3 length: 15
D gene: .
clone size: .
J gene: TRBJ2-7
V gene: TRBV24-1
CDR3 DNA: TGTGCCACCAGTGATACCAAAGGGGTCTTTTACGAGCAGTACTTC
CDR3 protein: CATSDTKGVFYEQYF

CDR3 length: 16
D gene: TRBD1
clone size: .
J gene: TRBJ1-5
V gene: TRBV5-8
CDR3 DNA: TGTGCCAGCAGCCCGGGACAGGGTTATAGCAATCAGCCCCAGCATTTT
CDR3 protein: CASSPGQGYSNQPQHF

CDR3 length: 17
D gene: .
clone size: .
J gene: TRBJ1-1
V gene: TRBV21-1
CDR3 DNA: TGTGCCAGCAGCAAACCTTCGGACAGGCCCCCCGAAAGTTGGGCTTTCTTT
CDR3 protein: CASSKPSDRPPESWAFF

CDR3 length: 15
D gene: .
clone size: few
J gene: TRBJ2-4
V gene: TRBV6-1
CDR3 DNA: TGTGCCAGCAGTGAAGGCAGGGTGGCCAAAAACATTCAGTACTTC
CDR3 protein: CASSEGRVAKNIQYF

CDR3 length: 15
D gene: TRBD1
clone size: .
J gene: TRBJ1-3
V gene: TRBV19
CDR3 DNA: TGTGCCAGTAGTATTGACAGGGGGCAAGGAAACACCATATATTTT
CDR3 protein: CASSIDRGQGNTIYF

CDR3 length: 15
D gene: TRBD1
clone size: .
J gene: TRBJ1-6
V gene: TRBV2
CDR3 DNA: TGTGCCAGCAGTGTTCAGGGGGGCCATAATTCACCCCTCCACTTT
CDR3 protein: CASSVQGGHNSPLHF

CDR3 length: 13
D gene: .
clone size: .
J gene: TRBJ1-6
V gene: TRBV6-4
CDR3 DNA: TGTGCCAGCAGTGACTCTCTGAGTTCACCCCTCCACTTT
CDR3 protein: CASSDSLSSPLHF